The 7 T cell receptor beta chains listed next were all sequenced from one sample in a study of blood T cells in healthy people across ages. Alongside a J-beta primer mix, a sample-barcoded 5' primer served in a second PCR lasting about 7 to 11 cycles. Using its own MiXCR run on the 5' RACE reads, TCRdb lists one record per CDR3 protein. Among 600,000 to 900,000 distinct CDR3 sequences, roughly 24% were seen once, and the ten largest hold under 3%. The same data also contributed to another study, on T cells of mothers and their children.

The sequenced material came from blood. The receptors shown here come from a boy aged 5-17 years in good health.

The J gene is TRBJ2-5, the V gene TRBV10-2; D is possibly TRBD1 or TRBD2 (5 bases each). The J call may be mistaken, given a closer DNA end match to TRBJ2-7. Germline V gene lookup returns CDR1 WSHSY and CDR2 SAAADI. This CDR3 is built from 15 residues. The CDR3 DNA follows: TGCGCCAGCAGTGTGGGGGAGCGGACCTTCTACGAGCAGTACTTC. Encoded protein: CASSVGERTFYEQYF.

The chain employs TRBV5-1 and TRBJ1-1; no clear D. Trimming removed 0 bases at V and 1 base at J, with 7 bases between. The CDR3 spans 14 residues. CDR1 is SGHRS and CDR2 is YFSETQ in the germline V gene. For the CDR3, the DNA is TGCGCCAGCAGCTTGGTGAAGCCGAACACTGAAGCTTTCTTT. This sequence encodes CASSLVKPNTEAFF.

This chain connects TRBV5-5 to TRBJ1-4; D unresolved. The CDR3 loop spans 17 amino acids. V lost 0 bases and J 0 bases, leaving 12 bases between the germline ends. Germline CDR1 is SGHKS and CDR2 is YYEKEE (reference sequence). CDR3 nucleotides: TGTGCCAGCAGCTTGGACAGCCAAATAGCAACTAATGAAAAACTGTTTTTT. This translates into CASSLDSQIATNEKLFF. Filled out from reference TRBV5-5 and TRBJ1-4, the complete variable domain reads DAGVTQSPTHLIKTRGQQVTLRCSPISGHKSVSWYQQVLGQGPQFIFQYYEKEERGRGNFPDRFSARQFPNYSSELNVNALLLGDSALYLCASSLDSQIATNEKLFFGSGTQLSVL.

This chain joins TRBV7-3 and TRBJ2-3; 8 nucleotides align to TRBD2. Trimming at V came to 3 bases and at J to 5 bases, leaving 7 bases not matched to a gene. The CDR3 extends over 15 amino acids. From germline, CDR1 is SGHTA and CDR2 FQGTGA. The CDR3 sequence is CASSFGTSRGDTQYF. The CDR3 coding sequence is TGTGCCAGCAGCTTTGGGACTAGTCGAGGAGATACGCAGTATTTT.

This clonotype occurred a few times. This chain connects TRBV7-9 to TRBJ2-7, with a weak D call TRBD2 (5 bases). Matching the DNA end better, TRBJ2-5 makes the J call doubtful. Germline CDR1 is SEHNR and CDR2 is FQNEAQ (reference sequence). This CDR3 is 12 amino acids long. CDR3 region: CASRTMRETQYF. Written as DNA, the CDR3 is TGTGCCAGCAGGACTATGCGGGAGACCCAGTACTTC.

CDR3 loop: CASNELAGSGGYTF. Here the CDR3 DNA reads TGTGCCAGCAACGAACTAGCCGGCAGCGGGGGCTACACCTTC. J is TRBJ1-2 and V is TRBV7-9; D uncertain. V lost 7 bases and J lost 8, with 20 bases in between. The CDR3 is 14 residues long. In germline, CDR1 is SEHNR, CDR2 FQNEAQ (reference sequence).

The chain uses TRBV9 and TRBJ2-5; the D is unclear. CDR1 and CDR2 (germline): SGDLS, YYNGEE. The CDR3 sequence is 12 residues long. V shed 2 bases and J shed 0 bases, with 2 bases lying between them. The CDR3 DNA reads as TGTGCCAGCAGCGTGGACCAAGAGACCCAGTACTTC. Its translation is CASSVDQETQYF. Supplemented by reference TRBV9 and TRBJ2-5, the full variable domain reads DSGVTQTPKHLITATGQRVTLRCSPRSGDLSVYWYQQSLDQGLQFLIQYYNGEERAKGNILERFSAQQFPDLHSELNLSSLELGDSALYFCASSVDQETQYFGPGTRLLVL.